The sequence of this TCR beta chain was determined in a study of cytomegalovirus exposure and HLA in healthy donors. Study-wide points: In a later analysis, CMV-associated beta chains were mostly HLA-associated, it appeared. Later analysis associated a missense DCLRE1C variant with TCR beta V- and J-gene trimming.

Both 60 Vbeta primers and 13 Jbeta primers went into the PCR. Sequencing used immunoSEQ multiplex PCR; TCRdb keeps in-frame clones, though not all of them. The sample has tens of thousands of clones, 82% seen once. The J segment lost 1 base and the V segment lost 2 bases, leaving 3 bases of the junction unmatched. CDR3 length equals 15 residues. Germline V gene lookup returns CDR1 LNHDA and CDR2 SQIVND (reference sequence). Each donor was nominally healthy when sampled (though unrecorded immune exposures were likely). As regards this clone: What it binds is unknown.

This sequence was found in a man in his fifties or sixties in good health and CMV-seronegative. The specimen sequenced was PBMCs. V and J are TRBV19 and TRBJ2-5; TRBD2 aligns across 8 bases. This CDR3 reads CASSISAGGQETQYF. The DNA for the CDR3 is TGTGCCAGTAGTATATCGGCGGGGGGCCAAGAGACCCAGTACTTC.